This entry lists 8 T cell receptor beta chains sequenced from one sample in a study of blood T cell repertoires in COVID-19. Assay used: immunoSEQ multiplex PCR; TCRdb lists only in-frame clones, some missing. The profile shows roughly 70,000 clones, just under 90% of them singletons. The sample was peripheral blood. Receptor source: a woman older than 75 with active COVID-19.

The CDR3 DNA is TGTGCCAGCAGCTTAGTTGGGACAGCCGGGGAGCTGTTTTTT. Its protein is CASSLVGTAGELFF. The chain joins TRBV7-9 to TRBJ2-2; 7 bases are shared with TRBD1. The CDR3 contains 14 residues. Germline V CDR1 and CDR2: SEHNR, FQNEAQ (reference sequence). V lost 1 base, J lost 6 bases, and 2 bases stayed unmatched. The full variable domain, completed using reference TRBV7-9 and TRBJ2-2, is DTGVSQNPRHKITKRGQNVTFRCDPISEHNRLYWYRQTLGQGPEFLTYFQNEAQLEKSRLLSDRFSAERPKGSFSTLEIQRTEQGDSAMYLCASSLVGTAGELFFGEGSRLTVL.

This rearrangement joins TRBV6-6 to TRBJ2-7; 11 bases line up with TRBD2. The CDR3 loop spans 16 amino acids. CDR1 MNHNY and CDR2 SVGAGI come from the germline V gene (reference sequence). With 6 bases clipped from V and 2 bases from J, the junction kept 9 bases outside the gene matches. The CDR3 protein is CASRSTGTSGTYEQYF. The CDR3 nucleotides are TGTGCCAGCAGAAGCACCGGGACTAGCGGAACCTACGAGCAGTACTTC.

The chain employs TRBV5-1 and TRBJ2-3; D might be TRBD2 (5 bases). CDR3 size: 15 residues. Trimming shortened V by 3 bases and J by 2 bases, and 13 bases separated the two germline ends. Germline CDR1 is SGHRS and CDR2 is YFSETQ. For the CDR3, the DNA is TGCGCCAGCAGCTATACTAGGAAGGACACAGATACGCAGTATTTT. Encoded protein: CASSYTRKDTDTQYF.

This chain joins TRBV30 and TRBJ2-1; D not resolved. V shed 1 base and J shed 1 base, with 8 bases lying between them. Germline V gene lookup returns CDR1 GTSNPN and CDR2 SVGIG (reference sequence). The CDR3 has 14 amino acids. Here the CDR3 reads CAWSASVSYNEQFF. The DNA for the CDR3 is TGTGCCTGGAGTGCCTCTGTGTCCTACAATGAGCAGTTCTTC.

The V and J genes are TRBV28 and TRBJ1-1, with 7 nucleotides matching TRBD1. Germline lookup yields CDR1 MDHEN and CDR2 SYDVKM. V dropped 5 bases and J dropped 3; count of bases not matched to a gene: 9. The CDR3 covers 15 residues. Here the CDR3 reads CASSPLTGYDTEAFF. CDR3 sequence (DNA): TGTGCCAGCAGTCCTCTGACAGGGTATGACACTGAAGCTTTCTTT.

The rearrangement links TRBV19 to TRBJ1-5; unclear D gene. The germline V and J ends were trimmed by 6 bases and 5 bases, with 11 bases remaining between them. Germline CDR1 is LNHDA and CDR2 is SQIVND (reference sequence). This CDR3 comprises 13 residues. The CDR3 coding sequence is TGTGCCAGTAGGCGGACTGCTCATCAGCCCCAGCATTTT. It is translated as CASRRTAHQPQHF. The entire variable domain, with the rest obtained from reference TRBV19 and TRBJ1-5, is as follows: DGGITQSPKYLFRKEGQNVTLSCEQNLNHDAMYWYRQDPGQGLRLIYYSQIVNDFQKGDIAEGYSVSREKKESFPLTVTSAQKNPTAFYLCASRRTAHQPQHFGDGTRLSIL.

The rearrangement uses TRBV10-1 and TRBJ2-7, with a weak D call TRBD2 (5 bases). The CDR3 has 15 residues. Germline loops: CDR1 WNHNN, CDR2 SYGVQD (reference sequence). V was trimmed by 6 bases and J by 4 bases, leaving 19 bases between them. The DNA of the CDR3 is TGCGCCAGCAGCGAAAATACTAGGATTTCTTACGAGCAGTACTTC. Translating gives CASSENTRISYEQYF.

J is TRBJ2-3 and V is TRBV18; 11 bases are a match to TRBD2. The CDR3 totals 16 residues. V was pared by 5 bases and J by 4 bases, with 8 bases of the junction left unmatched. Germline CDR1 reads KGHSH; CDR2 reads LQKENI. CDR3 in DNA: TGTGCCAGCTCAGAGCTAGCGGGAGGCTCCTCAGATACGCAGTATTTT. Translated: CASSELAGGSSDTQYF.